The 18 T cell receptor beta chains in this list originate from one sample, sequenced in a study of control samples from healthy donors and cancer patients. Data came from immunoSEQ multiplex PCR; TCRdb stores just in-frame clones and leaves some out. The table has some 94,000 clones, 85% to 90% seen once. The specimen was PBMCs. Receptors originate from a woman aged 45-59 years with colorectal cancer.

This CDR3 is CASSPEVAGTGRAEAFF. In nucleotides, the CDR3 is TGTGCCAGCTCACCTGAGGTGGCCGGGACAGGGCGGGCTGAAGCTTTCTTT. The V and J genes are TRBV18 and TRBJ1-1; 9 bases match TRBD1. CDR1 is KGHSH, CDR2 LQKENI, per germline. The CDR3 has 17 amino acids. V lost 3 bases to trimming and J lost 6 bases; unmatched junction nucleotides: 14. The variable domain in full, completed from reference TRBV18 and TRBJ1-1, reads NAGVMQNPRHLVRRRGQEARLRCSPMKGHSHVYWYRQLPEEGLKFMVYLQKENIIDESGMPKERFSAEFPKEGPSILRIQQVVRGDSAAYFCASSPEVAGTGRAEAFFGQGTRLTVV.

CDR3 region: CASSFSSGGGTDTQYF. The CDR3, as DNA: TGTGCCAGCAGCTTTAGTAGCGGGGGGGGCACAGATACGCAGTATTTT. V gene TRBV7-2 combines with J gene TRBJ2-3; 11 bases match TRBD2. The CDR3 is 16 residues long. Germline CDR1 SGHTA, CDR2 FQGNSA. With 3 bases clipped from V and 1 base from J, the junction kept 3 bases outside the gene matches.

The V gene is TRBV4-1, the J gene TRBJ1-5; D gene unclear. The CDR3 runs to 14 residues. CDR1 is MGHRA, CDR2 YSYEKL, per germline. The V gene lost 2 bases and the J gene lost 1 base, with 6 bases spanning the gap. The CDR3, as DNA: TGCGCCAGCAGCCAATCACAGAGCAATCAGCCCCAGCATTTT. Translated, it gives CASSQSQSNQPQHF.

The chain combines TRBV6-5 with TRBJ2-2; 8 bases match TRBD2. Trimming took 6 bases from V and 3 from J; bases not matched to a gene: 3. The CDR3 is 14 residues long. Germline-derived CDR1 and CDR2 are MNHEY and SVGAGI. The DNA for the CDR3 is TGTGCCAGCAGATACGGGGGGGACACCGGGGAGCTGTTTTTT. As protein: CASRYGGDTGELFF.

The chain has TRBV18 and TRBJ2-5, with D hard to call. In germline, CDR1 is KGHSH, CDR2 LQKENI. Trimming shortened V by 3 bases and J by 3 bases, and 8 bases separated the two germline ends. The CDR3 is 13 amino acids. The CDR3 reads CASSPQPKETQYF. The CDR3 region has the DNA TGTGCCAGCTCACCCCAGCCGAAAGAGACCCAGTACTTC.

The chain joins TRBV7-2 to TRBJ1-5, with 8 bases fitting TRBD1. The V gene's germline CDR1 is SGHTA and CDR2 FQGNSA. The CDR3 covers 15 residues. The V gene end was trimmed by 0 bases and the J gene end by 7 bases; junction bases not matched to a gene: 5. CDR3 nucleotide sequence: TGTGCCAGCAGCTTAGCCCAGGGGGCCTGGCAGCCCCAGCATTTT. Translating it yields CASSLAQGAWQPQHF.

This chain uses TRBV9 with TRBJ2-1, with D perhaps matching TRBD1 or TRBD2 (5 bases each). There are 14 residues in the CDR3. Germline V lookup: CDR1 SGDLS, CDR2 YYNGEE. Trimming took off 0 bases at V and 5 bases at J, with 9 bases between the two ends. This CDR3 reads CASSVAGGNNEQFF. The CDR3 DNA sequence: TGTGCCAGCAGCGTAGCTGGGGGTAACAATGAGCAGTTCTTC.

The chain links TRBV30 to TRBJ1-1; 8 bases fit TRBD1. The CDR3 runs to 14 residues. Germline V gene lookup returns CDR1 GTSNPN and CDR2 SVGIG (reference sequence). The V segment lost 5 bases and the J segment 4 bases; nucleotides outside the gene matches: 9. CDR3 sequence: CAWGTGGKTTEAFF. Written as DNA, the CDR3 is TGTGCCTGGGGGACAGGCGGAAAGACCACTGAAGCTTTCTTT.

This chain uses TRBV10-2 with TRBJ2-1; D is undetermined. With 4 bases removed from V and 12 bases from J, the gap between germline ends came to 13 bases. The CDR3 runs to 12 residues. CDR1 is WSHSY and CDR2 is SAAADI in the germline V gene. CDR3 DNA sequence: TGCGCCAGCAGTGCCGCGGCCCGTGCGCAGTTCTTC. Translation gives CASSAAARAQFF.

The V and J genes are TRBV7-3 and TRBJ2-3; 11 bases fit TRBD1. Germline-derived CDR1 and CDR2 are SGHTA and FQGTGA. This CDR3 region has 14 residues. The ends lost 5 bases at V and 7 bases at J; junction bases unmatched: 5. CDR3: CASSRGQGGYTQYF. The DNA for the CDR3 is TGTGCCAGCAGCAGGGGACAGGGGGGATATACGCAGTATTTT.

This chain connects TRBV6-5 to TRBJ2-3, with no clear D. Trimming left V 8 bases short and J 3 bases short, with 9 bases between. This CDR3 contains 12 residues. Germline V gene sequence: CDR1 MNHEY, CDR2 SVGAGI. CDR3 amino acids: CASGKVTDTQYF. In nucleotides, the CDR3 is TGTGCCAGCGGTAAGGTGACAGATACGCAGTATTTT.

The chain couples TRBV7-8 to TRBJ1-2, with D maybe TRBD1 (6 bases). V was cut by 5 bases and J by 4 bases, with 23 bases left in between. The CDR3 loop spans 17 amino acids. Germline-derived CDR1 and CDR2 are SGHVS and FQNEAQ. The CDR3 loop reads CASSLLLNREAAYGYTF. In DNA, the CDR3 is TGTGCCAGCAGCCTACTCCTTAACAGGGAGGCGGCCTATGGCTACACCTTC.

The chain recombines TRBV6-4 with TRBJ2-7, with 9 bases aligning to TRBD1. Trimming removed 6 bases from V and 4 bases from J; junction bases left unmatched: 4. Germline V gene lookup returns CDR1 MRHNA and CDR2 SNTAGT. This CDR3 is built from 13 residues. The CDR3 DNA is TGTGCCAGCAGAGACAGGGGGATATACGAGCAGTACGTC. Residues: CASRDRGIYEQYV.

The CDR3 DNA is TGTGCCAGCACCCGGGACAGCTCAGATACGCAGTATTTT. The encoded protein is CASTRDSSDTQYF. V gene TRBV2 combines with J gene TRBJ2-3; 7 bases align to TRBD1. V gave up 7 bases and J gave up 4 bases; unmatched junction bases: 5. Germline assignment: CDR1 SNHLY and CDR2 FYNNEI. The CDR3 is 13 amino acids.

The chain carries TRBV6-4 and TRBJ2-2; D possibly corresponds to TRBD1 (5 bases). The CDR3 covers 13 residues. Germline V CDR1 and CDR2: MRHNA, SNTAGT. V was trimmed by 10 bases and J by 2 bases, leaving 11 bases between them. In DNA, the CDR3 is TGTGCCACCTTGGACACTAACACCGGGGAGCTGTTTTTT. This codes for CATLDTNTGELFF.

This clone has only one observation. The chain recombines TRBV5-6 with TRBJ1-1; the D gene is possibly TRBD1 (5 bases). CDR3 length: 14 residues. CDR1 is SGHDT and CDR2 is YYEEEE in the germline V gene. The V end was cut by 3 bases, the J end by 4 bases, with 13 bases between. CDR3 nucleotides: TGTGCCAGCAGCTCGGGGACTAAGGGCACTGAAGCTTTCTTT. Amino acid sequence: CASSSGTKGTEAFF.

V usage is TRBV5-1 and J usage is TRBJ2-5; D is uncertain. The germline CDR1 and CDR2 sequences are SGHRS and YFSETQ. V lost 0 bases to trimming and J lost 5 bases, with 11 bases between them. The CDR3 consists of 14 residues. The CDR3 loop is CASSLGAPMETQYF. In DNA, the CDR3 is TGCGCCAGCAGCTTGGGGGCGCCAATGGAGACCCAGTACTTC.

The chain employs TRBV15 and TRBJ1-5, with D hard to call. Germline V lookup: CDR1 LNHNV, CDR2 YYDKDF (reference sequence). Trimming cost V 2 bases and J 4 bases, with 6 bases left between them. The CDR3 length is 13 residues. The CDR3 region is CATSRKGNQPQHF. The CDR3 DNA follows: TGTGCCACCAGCAGAAAAGGGAATCAGCCCCAGCATTTT.